The clone carrying this T cell receptor beta chain was detected only a few times. The antigen is undetermined. The data were taken from a study of T cells after yellow fever vaccination. Study in general: In the case of low-cell-number fractions, SMART-Seq v4 Ultra Low Input was used for preparation.

TCRdb re-called the 5' RACE reads through MiXCR, storing one row per CDR3 protein. The repertoire holds roughly 500,000 distinct CDR3 sequences, 15% to 20% seen once, with about 13% in the top ten. General study results and limits: Subsequent booster samples again held most clones from primary vaccination (96% CD4, approximately 86% CD8).

CDR3 length: 12 amino acids. V gave up 4 bases and J gave up 9 bases, with 7 bases separating them. Per germline, CDR1 LGHDT and CDR2 YNNKEL (reference sequence). This TCR derives from a man in his thirties or forties who received the YFV17D yellow fever vaccine. This chain connects TRBV3-1 to TRBJ1-6; D not resolved. This specimen was PBMCs, taken 15 days after the yellow fever booster vaccination. CDR3 sequence (DNA): TGTGCCAGCAGCCCGGGGAGTTCACCCCTCCACTTT. Its protein is CASSPGSSPLHF.